This paragraph reports one TCR beta chain. The CDR3 extends over 13 amino acids. Per germline, CDR1 GTSNPN and CDR2 SVGIG (reference sequence). Trimming left V 2 bases short and J 2 bases short, with 8 bases between. The entry originates in a study of T-cell memory formation after mild COVID-19. Study information: Largely donor-specific TCR clusters were found.

Each CDR3 protein gets one entry after TCRdb re-called the 5' RACE reads with MiXCR. This sample yields around 80,000 distinct CDR3 sequences, of which over 11% are seen a single time; 25% to 35% belongs to the top ten. The source of this sequence is an adult woman who had mild COVID-19 (a few samples of this study predate the infection). Cell type and time point are not known. The chain carries TRBV30 and TRBJ2-3; D remains ambiguous. Sequencing was performed on PBMCs or a T cell subset sorted from them (not recorded which). Here the CDR3 reads CAWSPSHTDTQYF. CDR3 nucleotides: TGTGCCTGGAGTCCCTCCCACACAGATACGCAGTATTTT.